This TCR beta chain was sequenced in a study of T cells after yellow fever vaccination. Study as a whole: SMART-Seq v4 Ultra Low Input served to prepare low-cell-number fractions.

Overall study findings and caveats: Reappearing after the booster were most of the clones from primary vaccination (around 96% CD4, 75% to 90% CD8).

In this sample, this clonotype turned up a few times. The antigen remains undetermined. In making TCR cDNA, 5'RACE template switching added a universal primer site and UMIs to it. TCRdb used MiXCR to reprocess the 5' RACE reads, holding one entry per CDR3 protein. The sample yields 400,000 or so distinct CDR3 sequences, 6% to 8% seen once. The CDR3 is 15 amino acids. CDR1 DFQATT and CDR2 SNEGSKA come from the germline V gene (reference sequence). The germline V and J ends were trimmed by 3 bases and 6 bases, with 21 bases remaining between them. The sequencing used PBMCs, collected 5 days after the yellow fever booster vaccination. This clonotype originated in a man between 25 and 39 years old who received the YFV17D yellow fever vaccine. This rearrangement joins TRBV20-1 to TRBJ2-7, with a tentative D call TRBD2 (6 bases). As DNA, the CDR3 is TGCAGTGCTAGTGGTAGAGGTGGGAGGAGCTCCGAGCAGTACTTC. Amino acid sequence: CSASGRGGRSSEQYF.